This T cell receptor beta chain was sequenced for a study of cytomegalovirus exposure and HLA in healthy donors. Study summary: The Caucasian-associated ancestry cluster held roughly 84% of 398 genotyped donors.

Trimming took 3 bases from V and 1 from J; bases not matched to a gene: 2. This CDR3 region has 17 residues. CDR1 is MNHEY and CDR2 is SMNVEV in the germline V gene (reference sequence). Healthy bone marrow donors made up the donor group. Study-wide results and limits: Most subjects' HLA-A and HLA-B alleles were reportedly predicted from TCR beta sequences. As a later analysis showed, several of the most significant clusters appeared to be linked to common viral pathogens.

Primers: 60 Vbeta forward and 13 Jbeta reverse. The repertoire was sequenced with immunoSEQ multiplex PCR; TCRdb's copy has only in-frame clones and lacks some. The table includes some 130,000 clones, about four fifths detected once. Details on this clone: What it binds is not known.

V usage is TRBV27 and J usage is TRBJ2-4; 14 bases match TRBD2. This TCR was sampled from a man between 18 and 29 years old in good health and CMV-seronegative. Sample: PBMCs. CDR3: CASSLTSGGAAKNIQYF. In DNA, the CDR3 is TGTGCCAGCAGTTTGACTAGCGGGGGGGCGGCCAAAAACATTCAGTACTTC.